This T cell receptor (beta chain) comes out of a study of CD8+CD57+ T cells in acquired aplastic anemia. Background on the study: Around 3.2 ug was the average amount of DNA from sorted CD4+ and CD8+ cells. Where healthy donors were concerned, CD4+ cells averaged approximately 10 million reads.

Overall study findings and caveats: CD8+ Simpson's diversity did not differ significantly between patients and controls. Patients and controls shared just under 30 CD8+ CDR3 sequences, highly expressed in patients.

CDR1 is SEHNR and CDR2 is FQNEAQ in the germline V gene (reference sequence). Trimming took 6 bases from V and 2 from J, leaving 12 bases between them. The length of the CDR3 is 14 residues. As concerns this clonotype: Its matching antigen is unknown.

Genomic DNA, the template, was used for profiling of the TCR beta VDJ and CDR3. Via MiXCR, TCRdb re-called the reads, giving one row per CDR3 protein. Counted here are tens of thousands of distinct CDR3 sequences, around 55% occurring once; the ten biggest clones make up roughly 2.5%. V gene TRBV7-9 combines with J gene TRBJ2-3, with D possibly matching TRBD1 (6 bases). This clonotype was sampled from a human donor in good health, serving as a control. The sequenced sample was sorted CD4+, CD8+, or CD8+CD57+ T cells (not recorded which) from PBMCs. CDR3 nucleotides: TGTGCCAGCAGTTTCCGGGACAACACAGATACGCAGTATTTT. The encoded protein is CASSFRDNTDTQYF.